This TCR beta chain was recorded in a study of blood T cells in healthy people across ages. Trimming removed 7 bases from V and 7 bases from J, with 17 bases in between. The germline CDR1 and CDR2 sequences are MNHEY and SMNVEV (reference sequence). This CDR3 region has 13 residues. A note on this clonotype: This may stem from a read error, because a much larger clone lies one nucleotide away.

A J-beta primer mix and a sample-barcoded 5' primer were used in a second PCR of roughly 6 to 12 cycles. TCRdb passed the 5' RACE reads through MiXCR, listing each CDR3 protein once. The profile shows about 840,000 distinct CDR3 sequences, 25% to 35% of them singletons. In addition, the sample was reused for a study of T cells of mothers and their children.

The TCR sequence derives from a woman in her thirties or forties in good health. The specimen was blood. V gene TRBV27 combines with J gene TRBJ2-7; possible D gene TRBD1, 5 bases. In nucleotides, the CDR3 is TGTGCCAGCACCCGAAATCAGGGCCATGAGCAGTACTTC. Translated: CASTRNQGHEQYF.